One sample yielded the 25 T cell receptor beta chains listed below, sequenced in a study of blood T cells in healthy people across ages. Together with a sample-barcoded 5' primer, a J-beta primer mix was included in a second PCR lasting roughly 7 to 11 cycles. In TCRdb, the 5' RACE reads were re-called with MiXCR into one record per CDR3 protein. The sample records under 950,000 distinct CDR3 sequences, roughly 20% being singletons. The material sequenced was blood. The origin of the receptors is an older man in good health.

This clonotype was picked up many times. This chain uses TRBV10-3 with TRBJ2-7; D is uncertain. In germline, CDR1 is ENHRY, CDR2 SYGVKD. This CDR3 has 13 residues. The ends were cut back, 3 bases at V and 4 bases at J, with 10 bases in the middle. This CDR3 is CAISDPSIYEQYV. The CDR3 region has the DNA TGTGCCATCAGTGACCCTAGTATTTACGAGCAGTACGTC.

This chain joins TRBV4-2 and TRBJ2-7; 8 positions match TRBD1. TRBJ2-1 explains the end of the DNA better; the J call may be wrong. There are 17 residues in the CDR3. Germline CDR1 reads LGHNA; CDR2 reads YNFKEQ. The DNA for the CDR3 is TGTGCCAGCAGCCAAGATCCGGGTGGACAGGGCTACAATGAGCAGTTCTTC. Protein product: CASSQDPGGQGYNEQFF.

This clonotype was picked up a small number of times. The gene calls are TRBV11-3 and TRBJ2-7, with D possibly matching TRBD1 (6 bases). CDR3 size: 13 residues. The V end lost 5 bases, the J end lost 3 bases, and 11 bases lay between the germline ends. Germline lookup yields CDR1 SGHNT and CDR2 YENEEA. CDR3 nucleotide sequence: TGTGCCAGCAGCCTTACGGACAGCTACGAGCAGTACGTC. Its translation is CASSLTDSYEQYV.

The rearrangement joins TRBV29-1 to TRBJ2-2; D is possibly TRBD1 or TRBD2 (7 bases each). Germline V gene sequence: CDR1 SQVTM, CDR2 ANQGSEA. V was trimmed by 6 bases and J by 3 bases, leaving 23 bases between them. The length of the CDR3 is 17 residues. CDR3 in amino acids: CSVRGGQIPRDTGELFF. The CDR3 DNA is TGCAGCGTCAGGGGGGGGCAGATCCCCAGGGACACCGGGGAGCTGTTTTTT.

Only a few counts were recorded for this clonotype. V usage is TRBV7-2 and J usage is TRBJ2-3, with D unresolved. This CDR3 region has 12 residues. Trimming pared 5 bases from V and 8 bases from J, leaving 11 bases between. Germline values: CDR1 SGHTA, CDR2 FQGNSA. The CDR3 region is CASSKSPPTQYF. The CDR3 nucleotides read TGTGCCAGCAGCAAATCCCCCCCTACGCAGTATTTT.

This clonotype has more than one count but fewer than ten. This sequence joins TRBV3-1 and TRBJ2-7; D is perhaps TRBD1 (6 bases). The CDR3 sequence is 14 residues long. V shed 5 bases and J shed 2 bases, with 13 bases lying between them. CDR1 and CDR2 (germline): LGHDT, YNNKEL (reference sequence). CDR3 DNA: TGTGCCAGCAGCTACCCGGGACATGCCTACGAGCAGTACTTC. Residues: CASSYPGHAYEQYF.

This clonotype was seen only a few times. This chain connects TRBV12-3 or TRBV12-4 to TRBJ2-5; 8 bases fit TRBD1. V shed 9 bases, J shed 7 bases, and the junction held 16 bases outside the gene matches. This CDR3 has 15 residues. The CDR3 nucleotides are TGTGCCAGTAGTCTCCCAACAGGGGGGCATGGGACCCAGTACTTC. Its protein product is CASSLPTGGHGTQYF.

This rearrangement joins TRBV5-5 to TRBJ2-3, with D perhaps matching TRBD1 or TRBD2 (7 bases each). V was cut by 4 bases and J by 2 bases, with 14 bases left in between. The CDR3 runs 15 residues. Germline CDR1 is SGHKS and CDR2 is YYEKEE (reference sequence). The CDR3 coding sequence is TGTGCCAGCAGCCTGACAGGGAGGGACACAGATACGCAGTATTTT. Translated, it gives CASSLTGRDTDTQYF.

The rearrangement joins TRBV30 to TRBJ1-2; the D is unclear. V lost 4 bases and J lost 4, with 13 bases in between. Germline V gene lookup returns CDR1 GTSNPN and CDR2 SVGIG (reference sequence). This CDR3 is built from 13 residues. The CDR3 protein is CAWTLGELYGYTF. DNA for the CDR3: TGTGCCTGGACCCTGGGAGAACTCTATGGCTACACCTTC. Supplemented by reference TRBV30 and TRBJ1-2, the full variable domain reads SQTIHQWPATLVQPVGSPLSLECTVEGTSNPNLYWYRQAAGRGLQLLFYSVGIGQISSEVPQNLSASRPQDRQFILSSKKLLLSDSGFYLCAWTLGELYGYTFGSGTRLTVV.

This clonotype was seen a handful of times. V gene TRBV29-1 combines with J gene TRBJ2-5; 9 bases align to TRBD2. The end of the DNA fits TRBJ2-1 better, so the J call may be wrong. CDR1 is SQVTM, CDR2 ANQGSEA, per germline. The CDR3 spans 16 residues. The CDR3 here is CSVVKGFRGRADEQFF. In DNA, the CDR3 is TGCAGCGTTGTAAAGGGGTTTCGCGGGAGGGCCGATGAGCAGTTCTTC.

Of note for this clonotype: This could be a read error, since a much larger clone is one nucleotide away. The rearrangement uses TRBV11-2 and TRBJ2-1; tentatively, D is TRBD1 or TRBD2 (5 bases each). The germline V gene has CDR1 SGHAT and CDR2 FQNNGV. V gave up 0 bases and J gave up 1 base, with 7 bases separating them. The CDR3 covers 15 residues. CDR3 sequence: CASSLEWGSYNEQFF. CDR3 bases: TGTGCCAGCAGCTTAGAGTGGGGGTCCTACAATGAGCAGTTCTTC.

In its sample, this clonotype was seen a few times. The rearrangement links TRBV24-1 to TRBJ2-1, with 8 bases matching TRBD1. CDR1 is KGHDR and CDR2 is SFDVKD in the germline V gene. CDR3 size: 13 residues. V dropped 4 bases and J dropped 14; count of bases not matched to a gene: 9. The CDR3 spells CATSESTGGMKFF. The CDR3 nucleotides are TGTGCCACCAGTGAAAGTACAGGGGGGATGAAGTTCTTC.

The sample holds a few counts of this clonotype. The V gene is TRBV14, the J gene TRBJ2-5, with 7 bases aligning to TRBD2. Germline lookup yields CDR1 SGHDN and CDR2 FVKESK. The length of the CDR3 is 13 residues. V gave up 1 base and J gave up 11 bases; unmatched junction bases: 7. The CDR3 loop is CASSQVSGREQYF. CDR3 DNA sequence: TGTGCCAGCAGCCAAGTTTCGGGGAGGGAGCAGTACTTC.

The chain carries TRBV13 and TRBJ2-7; D is perhaps TRBD1 or TRBD2 (5 bases each). The ends were cut back, 0 bases at V and 3 bases at J, with 12 bases in the middle. The CDR3 has 15 residues. Germline CDR1 and CDR2: PRHDT and FYEKMQ (reference sequence). The CDR3 sequence: CASSLGGTSFYEQYF. The DNA of the CDR3 is TGTGCCAGCAGCTTAGGCGGGACCTCCTTCTACGAGCAGTACTTC. Based on the CDR3 plus reference TRBV13 and TRBJ2-7, the full variable domain is AAGVIQSPRHLIKEKRETATLKCYPIPRHDTVYWYQQGPGQDPQFLISFYEKMQSDKGSIPDRFSAQQFSDYHSELNMSSLELGDSALYFCASSLGGTSFYEQYFGPGTRLTVT.

The chain carries TRBV5-1 and TRBJ2-7; 14 nucleotides align to TRBD2. V was pared by 3 bases and J by 5 bases, with 7 bases of the junction left unmatched. The CDR3 runs to 16 residues. Germline assignment: CDR1 SGHRS and CDR2 YFSETQ. This CDR3 is CASSWGLAGVVHEQYF. In DNA, the CDR3 is TGCGCCAGCAGCTGGGGACTAGCGGGAGTGGTCCACGAGCAGTACTTC.

The genes are TRBV6-6 and TRBJ2-3; 8 bases map to TRBD2. The germline gives CDR1 MNHNY, CDR2 SVGAGI (reference sequence). Trimming at V came to 0 bases and at J to 4 bases, leaving 12 bases not matched to a gene. The CDR3 sequence is 18 residues long. For the CDR3, the DNA is TGTGCCAGCAGTTACTCGCCCAGGACTAAGCGGGGGCCAGATACGCAGTATTTT. It codes for CASSYSPRTKRGPDTQYF.

This chain connects TRBV2 to TRBJ2-5, with 9 positions matching TRBD1. The CDR3 is made up of 15 amino acids. Trimming at V came to 4 bases and at J to 2 bases, leaving 5 bases not matched to a gene. CDR1 and CDR2 (germline): SNHLY, FYNNEI. The CDR3 loop reads CASSGIGTGQETQYF. The CDR3 bases are TGTGCCAGCAGTGGGATCGGGACAGGGCAAGAGACCCAGTACTTC.

This clonotype has only a few counts. V usage is TRBV6-5 and J usage is TRBJ1-1, with a tentative D call TRBD1 (6 bases). Germline-derived CDR1 and CDR2 are MNHEY and SVGAGI. The CDR3 is made up of 15 amino acids. V dropped 0 bases and J dropped 0 bases, with 8 bases sitting between them. CDR3 residues: CASSYSGAMNTEAFF. The DNA for the CDR3 is TGTGCCAGCAGTTACTCGGGGGCGATGAACACTGAAGCTTTCTTT.

This chain uses TRBV5-4 with TRBJ2-2, with 7 bases that match TRBD2. Germline CDR1 is SGHNT and CDR2 is YYREEE (reference sequence). V dropped 2 bases and J dropped 4; count of bases not matched to a gene: 5. The CDR3 totals 15 residues. The CDR3 nucleotides read TGTGCCAGCAGCTTTGTGGCGGGGGTCACCGGGGAGCTGTTTTTT. It is translated as CASSFVAGVTGELFF.

This clonotype was detected only a few times. The V gene is TRBV5-1, the J gene TRBJ1-2; D uncertain. CDR1 is SGHRS and CDR2 is YFSETQ in the germline V gene. This CDR3 is built from 14 residues. The V end was cut by 0 bases, the J end by 9 bases, with 15 bases between. The CDR3 DNA sequence: TGCGCCAGCAGCTTGGGGCAGAGAGAATCAAGCTACACCTTC. The encoded protein is CASSLGQRESSYTF. The full variable domain, its missing parts supplied by reference TRBV5-1 and TRBJ1-2, is KAGVTQTPRYLIKTRGQQVTLSCSPISGHRSVSWYQQTPGQGLQFLFEYFSETQRNKGNFPGRFSGRQFSNSRSEMNVSTLELGDSALYLCASSLGQRESSYTFGSGTRLTVV.

The CDR3 DNA sequence: TGTGCCAGCAGTCCATACCAATTGGGACTAGCGGTCAATGAGCAGTTCTTC. Translating it yields CASSPYQLGLAVNEQFF. The chain employs TRBV12-3 or TRBV12-4 and TRBJ2-1; 11 bases fit TRBD2. This CDR3 is built from 17 residues. Trimming cost V 5 bases and J 6 bases; bases outside gene matches: 12.

A few counts support this clonotype. This sequence joins TRBV3-1 and TRBJ1-6, with D unclear. The CDR3 is 17 residues long. Looked up from germline, CDR1 is LGHDT and CDR2 is YNNKEL (reference sequence). Deletions cut 0 bases from V and 0 bases from J, with 9 bases between. The CDR3 bases are TGTGCCAGCAGCCAAGAGAGGATCAGCTCCTATAATTCACCCCTCCACTTT. This encodes CASSQERISSYNSPLHF.

This chain connects TRBV24-1 to TRBJ2-1; 8 nucleotides agree with TRBD2. There are 16 residues in the CDR3. Looked up from germline, CDR1 is KGHDR and CDR2 is SFDVKD. Unmatched junction bases numbered 5, after V lost 0 bases and J lost 5 bases. The CDR3: CATSDLSQRGNNEQFF. Here the CDR3 DNA reads TGTGCCACCAGTGATTTGTCCCAGCGGGGGAACAATGAGCAGTTCTTC.

The CDR3 region is CASSHGTPYEQYF. Here the CDR3 DNA reads TGTGCCAGCAGCCACGGGACACCTTACGAGCAGTACTTC. This chain connects TRBV11-1 to TRBJ2-7, with TRBD1 as a possible D gene (6 bases). CDR1 is SGHAT, CDR2 FQDESV, per germline (reference sequence). The CDR3 is made up of 13 amino acids. Trimming shortened V by 5 bases and J by 4 bases, and 12 bases separated the two germline ends.

The rearrangement uses TRBV6-5 and TRBJ2-5, with 10 bases aligning to TRBD1. The J call could be wrong; TRBJ2-1 is a better fit for the DNA end. Per germline, CDR1 MNHEY and CDR2 SVGAGI. CDR3 length: 16 amino acids. CDR3 DNA sequence: TGTGCCAGCAGTTCCGGGACAGGGGTGATCTACAATGAGCAGTTCTTC. Its translation is CASSSGTGVIYNEQFF.